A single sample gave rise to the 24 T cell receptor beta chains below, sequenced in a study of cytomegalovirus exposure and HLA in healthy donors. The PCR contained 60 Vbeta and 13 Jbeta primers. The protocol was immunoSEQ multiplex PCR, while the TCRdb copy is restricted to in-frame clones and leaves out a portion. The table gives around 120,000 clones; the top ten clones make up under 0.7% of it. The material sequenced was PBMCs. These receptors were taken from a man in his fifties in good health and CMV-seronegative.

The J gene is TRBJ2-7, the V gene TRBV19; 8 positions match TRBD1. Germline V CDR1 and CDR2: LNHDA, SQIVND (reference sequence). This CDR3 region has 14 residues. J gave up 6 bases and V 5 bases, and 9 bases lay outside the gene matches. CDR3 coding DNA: TGTGCCAGTAGTCAGGACAGGGATAAGTCCGAGCAGTACTTC. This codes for CASSQDRDKSEQYF. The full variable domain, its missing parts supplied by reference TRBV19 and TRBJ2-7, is DGGITQSPKYLFRKEGQNVTLSCEQNLNHDAMYWYRQDPGQGLRLIYYSQIVNDFQKGDIAEGYSVSREKKESFPLTVTSAQKNPTAFYLCASSQDRDKSEQYFGPGTRLTVT.

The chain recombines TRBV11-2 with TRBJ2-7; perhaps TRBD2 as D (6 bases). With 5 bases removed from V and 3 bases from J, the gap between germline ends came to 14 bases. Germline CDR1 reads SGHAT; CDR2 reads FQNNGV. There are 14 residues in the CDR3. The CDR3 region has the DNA TGTGCCAGCAGCGACAGTGGGGGGTACTACGAGCAGTACTTC. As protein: CASSDSGGYYEQYF.

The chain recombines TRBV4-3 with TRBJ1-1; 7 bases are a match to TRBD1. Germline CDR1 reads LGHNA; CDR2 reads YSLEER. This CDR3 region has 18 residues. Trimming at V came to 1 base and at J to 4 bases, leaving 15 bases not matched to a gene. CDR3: CASSQVVRGLERGTEAFF. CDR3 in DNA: TGCGCCAGCAGCCAAGTAGTAAGGGGGCTCGAACGGGGCACTGAAGCTTTCTTT.

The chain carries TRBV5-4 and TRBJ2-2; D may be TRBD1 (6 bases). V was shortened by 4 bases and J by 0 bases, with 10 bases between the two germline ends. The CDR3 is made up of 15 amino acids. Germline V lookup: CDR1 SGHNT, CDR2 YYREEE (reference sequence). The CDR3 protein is CASSDRQANTGELFF. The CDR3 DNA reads TGTGCCAGCAGCGACCGACAGGCGAACACCGGGGAGCTGTTTTTT.

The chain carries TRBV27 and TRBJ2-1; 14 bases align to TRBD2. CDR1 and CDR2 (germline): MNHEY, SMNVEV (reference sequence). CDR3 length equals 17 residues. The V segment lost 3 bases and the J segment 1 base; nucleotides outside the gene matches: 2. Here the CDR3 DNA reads TGTGCCAGCAGTTTGTGGACTAGCGGGAGGTCCTACAATGAGCAGTTCTTC. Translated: CASSLWTSGRSYNEQFF.

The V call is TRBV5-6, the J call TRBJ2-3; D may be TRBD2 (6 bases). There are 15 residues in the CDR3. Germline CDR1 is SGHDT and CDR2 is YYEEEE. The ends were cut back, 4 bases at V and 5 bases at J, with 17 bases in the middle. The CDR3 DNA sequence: TGTGCCAGCAGCATCGAAGGGACTGCCGAAGATACGCAGTATTTT. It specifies CASSIEGTAEDTQYF.

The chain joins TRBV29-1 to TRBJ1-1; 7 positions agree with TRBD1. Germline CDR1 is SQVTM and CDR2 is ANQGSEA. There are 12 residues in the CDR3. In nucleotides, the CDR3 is TGCACTACCGGGACAGAGAACACTGAAGCTTTCTTT. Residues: CTTGTENTEAFF.

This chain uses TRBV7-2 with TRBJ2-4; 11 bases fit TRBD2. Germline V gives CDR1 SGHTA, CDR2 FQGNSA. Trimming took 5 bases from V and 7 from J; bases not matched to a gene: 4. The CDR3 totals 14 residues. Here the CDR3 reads CASSPGLAVNIQYF. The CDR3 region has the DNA TGTGCCAGCAGCCCGGGACTAGCGGTGAACATTCAGTACTTC.

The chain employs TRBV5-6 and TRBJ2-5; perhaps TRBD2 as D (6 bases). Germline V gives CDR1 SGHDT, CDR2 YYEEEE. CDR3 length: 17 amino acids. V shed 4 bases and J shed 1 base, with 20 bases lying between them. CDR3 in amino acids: CASSPAEGYPFQETQYF. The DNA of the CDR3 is TGTGCCAGCAGCCCGGCGGAGGGTTACCCCTTCCAAGAGACCCAGTACTTC.

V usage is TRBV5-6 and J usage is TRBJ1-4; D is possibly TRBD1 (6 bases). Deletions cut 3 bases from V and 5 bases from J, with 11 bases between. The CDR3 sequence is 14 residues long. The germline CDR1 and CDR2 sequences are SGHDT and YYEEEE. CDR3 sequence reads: CASSSSGANEKLFF. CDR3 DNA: TGTGCCAGCAGCTCATCAGGGGCAAATGAAAAACTGTTTTTT.

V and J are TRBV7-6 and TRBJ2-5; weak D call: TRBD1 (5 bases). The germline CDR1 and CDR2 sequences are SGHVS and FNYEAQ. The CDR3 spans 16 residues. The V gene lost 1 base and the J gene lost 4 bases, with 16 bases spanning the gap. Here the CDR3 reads CASSLVGPGRRETQYF. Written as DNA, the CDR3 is TGTGCCAGCAGCTTAGTCGGGCCAGGGCGTCGAGAGACCCAGTACTTC.

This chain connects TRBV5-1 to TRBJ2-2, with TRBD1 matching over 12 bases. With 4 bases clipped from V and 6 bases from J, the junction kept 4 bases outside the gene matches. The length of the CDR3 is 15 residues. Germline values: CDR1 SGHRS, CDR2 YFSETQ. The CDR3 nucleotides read TGCGCCAGCAGCCGGGACAGGGGGCGGTCCGGGGAGCTGTTTTTT. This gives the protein CASSRDRGRSGELFF. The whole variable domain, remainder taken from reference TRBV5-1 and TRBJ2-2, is KAGVTQTPRYLIKTRGQQVTLSCSPISGHRSVSWYQQTPGQGLQFLFEYFSETQRNKGNFPGRFSGRQFSNSRSEMNVSTLELGDSALYLCASSRDRGRSGELFFGEGSRLTVL.

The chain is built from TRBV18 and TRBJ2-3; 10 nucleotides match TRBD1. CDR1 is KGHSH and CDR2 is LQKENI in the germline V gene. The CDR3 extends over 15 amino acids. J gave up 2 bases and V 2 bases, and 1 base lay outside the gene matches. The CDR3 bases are TGTGCCAGCTCACCAGGGACAGGGGACACAGATACGCAGTATTTT. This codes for CASSPGTGDTDTQYF.

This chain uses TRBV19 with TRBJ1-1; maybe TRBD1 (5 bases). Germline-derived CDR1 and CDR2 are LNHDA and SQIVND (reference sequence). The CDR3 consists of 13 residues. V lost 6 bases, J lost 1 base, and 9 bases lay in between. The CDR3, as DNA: TGTGCCAGTAGCCTCACAGGGAACACTGAAGCTTTCTTT. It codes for CASSLTGNTEAFF.

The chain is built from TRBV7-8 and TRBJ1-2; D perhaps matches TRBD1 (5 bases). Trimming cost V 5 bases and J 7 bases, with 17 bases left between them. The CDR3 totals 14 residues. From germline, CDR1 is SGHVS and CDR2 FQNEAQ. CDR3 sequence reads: CASSPGGRDGGYTF. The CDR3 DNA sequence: TGTGCCAGCAGCCCCGGGGGGAGGGATGGTGGCTACACCTTC.

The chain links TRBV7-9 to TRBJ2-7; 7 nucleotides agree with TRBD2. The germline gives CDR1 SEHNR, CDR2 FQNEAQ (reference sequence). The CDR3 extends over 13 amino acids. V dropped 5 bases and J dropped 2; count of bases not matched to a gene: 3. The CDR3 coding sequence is TGTGCCAGCAGCCCTAGCGGAGCCTACGAGCAGTACTTC. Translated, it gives CASSPSGAYEQYF.

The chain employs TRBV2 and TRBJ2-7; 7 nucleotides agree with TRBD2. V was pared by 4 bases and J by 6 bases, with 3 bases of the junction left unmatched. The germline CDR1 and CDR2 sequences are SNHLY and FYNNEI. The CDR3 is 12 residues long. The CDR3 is CASSVWEGEQYF. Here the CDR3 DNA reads TGTGCCAGCAGTGTGTGGGAGGGCGAGCAGTACTTC.

DNA for the CDR3: TGTGCCACCAGCAGAGGACAGGGTGTTTACTATGGCTACACCTTC. Protein: CATSRGQGVYYGYTF. J is TRBJ1-2 and V is TRBV15, with 7 bases lining up with TRBD1. Germline lookup yields CDR1 LNHNV and CDR2 YYDKDF (reference sequence). The CDR3 length is 15 residues. V shed 1 base and J 3 bases; nucleotides not matched to a gene: 5.

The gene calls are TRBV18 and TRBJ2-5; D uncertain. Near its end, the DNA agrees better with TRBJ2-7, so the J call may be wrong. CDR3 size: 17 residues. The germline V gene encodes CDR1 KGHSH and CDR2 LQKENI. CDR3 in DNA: TGTGCCAGCTCACCACCGTCGACCAGTCACTACTCCTACGAGCAGTACTTC. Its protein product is CASSPPSTSHYSYEQYF.

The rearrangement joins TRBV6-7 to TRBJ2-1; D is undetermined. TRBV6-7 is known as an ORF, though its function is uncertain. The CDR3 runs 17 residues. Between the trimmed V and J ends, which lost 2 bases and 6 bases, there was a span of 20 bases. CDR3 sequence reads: CASSYEAPTISGNEQFF. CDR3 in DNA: TGTGCCAGCAGTTACGAGGCCCCAACAATCTCGGGCAATGAGCAGTTCTTC.

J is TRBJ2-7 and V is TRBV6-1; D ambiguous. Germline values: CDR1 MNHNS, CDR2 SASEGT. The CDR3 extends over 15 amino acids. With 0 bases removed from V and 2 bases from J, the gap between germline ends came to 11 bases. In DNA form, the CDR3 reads TGTGCCAGCAGTGAAGCCTCAGCGAAAACCTACGAGCAGTACTTC. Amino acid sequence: CASSEASAKTYEQYF.

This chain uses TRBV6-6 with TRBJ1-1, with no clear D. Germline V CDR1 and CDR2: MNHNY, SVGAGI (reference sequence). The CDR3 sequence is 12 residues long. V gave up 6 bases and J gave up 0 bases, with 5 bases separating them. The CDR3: CASSPVNTEAFF. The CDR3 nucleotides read TGTGCCAGCAGCCCAGTGAACACTGAAGCTTTCTTT.

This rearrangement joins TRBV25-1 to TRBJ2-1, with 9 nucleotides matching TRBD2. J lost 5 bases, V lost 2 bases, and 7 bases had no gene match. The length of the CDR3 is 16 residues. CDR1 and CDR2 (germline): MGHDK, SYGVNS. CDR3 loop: CASSEIGGRANNEQFF. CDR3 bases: TGTGCCAGCAGTGAAATAGGCGGGAGGGCCAACAATGAGCAGTTCTTC.

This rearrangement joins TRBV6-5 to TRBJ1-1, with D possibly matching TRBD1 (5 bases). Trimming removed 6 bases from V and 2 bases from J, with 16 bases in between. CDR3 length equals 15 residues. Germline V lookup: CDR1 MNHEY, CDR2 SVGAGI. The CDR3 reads CASSPARTPNTEAFF. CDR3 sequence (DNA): TGTGCCAGCAGCCCGGCTAGGACACCCAACACTGAAGCTTTCTTT.